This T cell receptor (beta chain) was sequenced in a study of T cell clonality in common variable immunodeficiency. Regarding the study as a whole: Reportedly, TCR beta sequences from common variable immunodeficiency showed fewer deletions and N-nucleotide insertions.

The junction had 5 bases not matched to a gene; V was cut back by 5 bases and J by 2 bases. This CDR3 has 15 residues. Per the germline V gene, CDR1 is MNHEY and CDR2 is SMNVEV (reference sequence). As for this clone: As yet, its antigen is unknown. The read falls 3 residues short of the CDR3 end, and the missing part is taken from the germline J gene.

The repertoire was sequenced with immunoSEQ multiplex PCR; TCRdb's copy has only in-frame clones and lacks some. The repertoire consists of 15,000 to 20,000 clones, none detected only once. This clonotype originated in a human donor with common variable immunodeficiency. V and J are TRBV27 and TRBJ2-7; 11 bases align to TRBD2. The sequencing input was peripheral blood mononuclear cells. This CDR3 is CASSPGLAETYEQYF. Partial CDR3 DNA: TGTGCCAGCAGTCCGGGACTAGCGGAAACCTACGAG.